The next 6 T cell receptor beta chains were all read from a single sample in a study of T-cell reconstitution after alpha-beta-depleted transplantation in children. Unique molecular identifiers were used in preparing the TCRbeta library. TCRdb recomputed calls from the PCR reads with MiXCR, one row per CDR3 protein. The sample records about a million distinct CDR3 sequences, roughly 29% being singletons. The source material was PBMCs, mostly from graft donor cells, sampled 360 days after TCRalphabeta/CD19-depleted stem cell transplant. These receptors were taken from a boy in the first two years of life who had a stem cell transplant for SCID, so the T cells may come from the graft donor.

This clonotype was observed a handful of times. This rearrangement joins TRBV12-3 or TRBV12-4 to TRBJ2-3; 9 bases map to TRBD2. The V segment lost 6 bases and the J segment 3 bases; nucleotides outside the gene matches: 4. The CDR3 is made up of 14 amino acids. The CDR3 here is CASRFSGRTDTQYF. The CDR3 nucleotides read TGTGCCAGCAGATTTAGCGGGAGAACAGATACGCAGTATTTT.

J is TRBJ1-2 and V is TRBV28, with TRBD1 matching 7 bases. The CDR3 consists of 15 residues. Germline V gene sequence: CDR1 MDHEN, CDR2 SYDVKM. V trimming: 4 bases; J trimming: 4 bases; junction bases outside the gene matches: 9. The CDR3 spells CASSSTRGLVYGYTF. Here the CDR3 DNA reads TGTGCCAGCAGTTCTACCAGGGGGTTGGTCTATGGCTACACCTTC.

This clonotype was seen repeatedly, ten times or more. This chain connects TRBV20-1 to TRBJ2-3; 9 nucleotides agree with TRBD2. V dropped 6 bases and J dropped 6; count of bases not matched to a gene: 10. CDR1 and CDR2 from the germline V gene are DFQATT and SNEGSKA (reference sequence). The CDR3 is 14 amino acids. Here the CDR3 DNA reads TGCAGTGCGGCCGGGACTAGCTATCCGGATACGCAGTATTTT. The encoded protein is CSAAGTSYPDTQYF.

This clonotype has more than one count but fewer than ten. This sequence joins TRBV5-1 and TRBJ2-1; 7 bases match TRBD2. With V trimmed by 0 bases and J by 7 bases, 4 bases remained unmatched. This CDR3 comprises 14 residues. Germline CDR1 reads SGHRS; CDR2 reads YFSETQ. In nucleotides, the CDR3 is TGCGCCAGCAGCTTGGGAGCACTAGCGAATGAGCAGTTCTTC. Amino acid sequence: CASSLGALANEQFF.

This clonotype was seen a handful of times. V usage is TRBV4-2 and J usage is TRBJ2-7; TRBD2 matches at 12 bases. V shed 4 bases, J shed 4 bases, and the junction held 11 bases outside the gene matches. CDR3 length: 17 residues. The V gene's germline CDR1 is LGHNA and CDR2 YNFKEQ. The CDR3 spells CASSLIGLAGGFYEQYF. The CDR3 coding sequence is TGTGCCAGCAGCCTAATCGGGCTAGCGGGGGGGTTTTACGAGCAGTACTTC.

This clonotype was observed a handful of times. This rearrangement joins TRBV20-1 to TRBJ1-2, with TRBD1 as a possible D gene (5 bases). CDR1 DFQATT and CDR2 SNEGSKA come from the germline V gene (reference sequence). This CDR3 spans 13 amino acids. V lost 7 bases to trimming and J lost 6 bases, with 18 bases between them. In DNA form, the CDR3 reads TGCAGTGTTAAAGGGGCCAGGGAGCATGGCTACACCTTC. Protein sequence: CSVKGAREHGYTF.